This TCR beta chain was identified during a study of blood T cell repertoires in COVID-19. Study-wide background: Acute-phase and convalescent COVID-19 samples originated in the United States, Italy and Spain.

The CDR3 is 14 amino acids. The V gene end was trimmed by 10 bases and the J gene end by 6 bases; junction bases not matched to a gene: 10. The V gene's germline CDR1 is MNHEY and CDR2 SVGAGI. In the authors' workflow: Nucleated cell number was recorded as an estimate derived from reference gene primer amplification. The protocol was immunoSEQ multiplex PCR, while the TCRdb copy is restricted to in-frame clones and leaves out a portion. The V and J calls and the clone size are those of that table, but D and trimming were determined from the DNA. The table includes 300,000 to 350,000 clones, about 90% detected once.

The sample was peripheral blood. The chain is built from TRBV6-5 and TRBJ1-4; 8 bases are shared with TRBD1. The TCR originated in a woman aged 18-35 years who had recovered from COVID-19. The CDR3 bases are TGTGCCACCCGTATCGACAGGGGATATGAAAAACTGTTTTTT. Amino acid sequence: CATRIDRGYEKLFF.